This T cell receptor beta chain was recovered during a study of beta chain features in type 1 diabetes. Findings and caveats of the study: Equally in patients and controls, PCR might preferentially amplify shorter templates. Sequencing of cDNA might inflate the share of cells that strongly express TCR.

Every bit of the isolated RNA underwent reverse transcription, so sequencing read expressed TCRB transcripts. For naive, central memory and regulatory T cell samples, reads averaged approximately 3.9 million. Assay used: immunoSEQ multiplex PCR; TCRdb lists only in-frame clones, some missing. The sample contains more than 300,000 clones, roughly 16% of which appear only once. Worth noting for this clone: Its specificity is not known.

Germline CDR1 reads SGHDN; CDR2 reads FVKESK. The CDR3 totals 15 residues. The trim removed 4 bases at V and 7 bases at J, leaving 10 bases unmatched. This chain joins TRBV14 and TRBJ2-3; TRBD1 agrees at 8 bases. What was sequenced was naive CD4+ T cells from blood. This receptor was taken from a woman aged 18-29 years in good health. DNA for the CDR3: TGTGCCAGCAGCCGATCCGGACAGGGAGGATATACGCAGTATTTT. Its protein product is CASSRSGQGGYTQYF.